This TCR beta chain comes out of a study of preoperative IRX-2 immunotherapy in early breast cancer. The protocol was immunoSEQ multiplex PCR, while the TCRdb copy is restricted to in-frame clones and leaves out a portion. The data hold approximately 100,000 clones, with 75% to 90% observed a single time. Treatment indicated: preoperative locoregional IRX-2 cytokine immunotherapy. Samples came from a phase Ib trial of preoperative locoregional IRX-2 cytokine immunotherapy. Germline-derived CDR1 and CDR2 are SSHAT and FNYEAQ (reference sequence). The CDR3 runs to 16 residues. Germline trimming cut 5 bases from V and 5 bases from J; bases unmatched to any gene: 13.

This chain uses TRBV7-7 with TRBJ2-7; 9 bases align to TRBD1. The sequences come from tumor tissue, collected after IRX-2 immunotherapy. The sequence derives from a human donor with breast cancer. The CDR3 spells CASSLGTGTGPHEQYF. The CDR3 region has the DNA TGTGCCAGCAGCCTGGGGACCGGGACAGGGCCCCACGAGCAGTACTTC.